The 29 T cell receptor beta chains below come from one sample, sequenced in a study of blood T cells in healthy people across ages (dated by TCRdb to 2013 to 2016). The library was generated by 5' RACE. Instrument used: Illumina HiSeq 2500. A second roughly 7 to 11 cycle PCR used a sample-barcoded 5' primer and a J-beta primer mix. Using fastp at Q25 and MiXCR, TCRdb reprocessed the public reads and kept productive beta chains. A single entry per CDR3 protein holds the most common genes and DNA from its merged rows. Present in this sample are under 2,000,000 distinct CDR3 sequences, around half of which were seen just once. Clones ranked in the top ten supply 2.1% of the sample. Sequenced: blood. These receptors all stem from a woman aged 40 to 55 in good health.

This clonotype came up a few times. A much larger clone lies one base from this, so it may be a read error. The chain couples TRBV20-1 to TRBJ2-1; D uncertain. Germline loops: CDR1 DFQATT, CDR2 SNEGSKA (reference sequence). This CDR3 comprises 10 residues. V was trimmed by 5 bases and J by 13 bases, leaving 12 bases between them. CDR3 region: CSADHVTQFF. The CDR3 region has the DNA TGCAGTGCTGACCATGTGACCCAGTTCTTC.

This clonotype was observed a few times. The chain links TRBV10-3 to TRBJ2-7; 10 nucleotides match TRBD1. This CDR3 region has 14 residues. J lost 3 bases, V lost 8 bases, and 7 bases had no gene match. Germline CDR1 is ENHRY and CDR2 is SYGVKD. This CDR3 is CAIAIGTGVYEQYF. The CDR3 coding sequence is TGTGCCATCGCGATAGGGACAGGGGTCTACGAGCAGTACTTC.

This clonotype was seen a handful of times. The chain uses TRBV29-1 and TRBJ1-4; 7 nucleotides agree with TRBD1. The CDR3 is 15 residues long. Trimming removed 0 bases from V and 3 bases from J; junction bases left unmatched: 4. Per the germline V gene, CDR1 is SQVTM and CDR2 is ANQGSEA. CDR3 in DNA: TGCAGCGTTGAAGATCTTGGACAGGCTAATGAAAAACTGTTTTTT. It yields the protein CSVEDLGQANEKLFF.

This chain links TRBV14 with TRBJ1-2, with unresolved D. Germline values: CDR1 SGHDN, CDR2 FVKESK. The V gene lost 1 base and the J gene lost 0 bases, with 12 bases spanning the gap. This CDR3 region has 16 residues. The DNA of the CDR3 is TGTGCCAGCAGCCAAGGTGGTAGAGTAGCTAACTATGGCTACACCTTC. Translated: CASSQGGRVANYGYTF.

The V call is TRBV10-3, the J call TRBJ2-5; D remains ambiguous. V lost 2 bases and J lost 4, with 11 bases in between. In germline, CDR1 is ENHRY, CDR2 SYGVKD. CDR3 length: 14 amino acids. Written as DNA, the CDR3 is TGTGCCATCAGTGAGGGCGGTTCCACAGAGACCCAGTACTTC. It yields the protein CAISEGGSTETQYF.

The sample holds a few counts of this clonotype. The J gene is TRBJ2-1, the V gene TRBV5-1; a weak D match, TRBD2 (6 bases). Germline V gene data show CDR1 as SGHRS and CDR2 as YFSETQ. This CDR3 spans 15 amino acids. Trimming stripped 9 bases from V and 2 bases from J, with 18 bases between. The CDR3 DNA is TGCGCCACCCGAACCGGGACGGGAGCCTACAATGAGCAGTTCTTC. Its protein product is CATRTGTGAYNEQFF. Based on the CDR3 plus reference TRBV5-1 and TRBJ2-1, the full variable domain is KAGVTQTPRYLIKTRGQQVTLSCSPISGHRSVSWYQQTPGQGLQFLFEYFSETQRNKGNFPGRFSGRQFSNSRSEMNVSTLELGDSALYLCATRTGTGAYNEQFFGPGTRLTVL.

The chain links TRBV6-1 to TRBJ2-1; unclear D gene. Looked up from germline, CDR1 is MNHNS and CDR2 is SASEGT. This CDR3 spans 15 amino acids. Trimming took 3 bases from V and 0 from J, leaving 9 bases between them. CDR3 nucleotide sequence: TGTGCCAGCAGTGACCTATTTAGCTCCTACAATGAGCAGTTCTTC. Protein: CASSDLFSSYNEQFF.

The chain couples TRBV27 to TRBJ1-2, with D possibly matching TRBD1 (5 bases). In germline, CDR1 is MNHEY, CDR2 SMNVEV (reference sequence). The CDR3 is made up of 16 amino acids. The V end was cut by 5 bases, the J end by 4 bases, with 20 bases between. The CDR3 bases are TGTGCCAGCAGTCTCCGAGGCAGGGCAGATTTCTATGGCTACACCTTC. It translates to CASSLRGRADFYGYTF.

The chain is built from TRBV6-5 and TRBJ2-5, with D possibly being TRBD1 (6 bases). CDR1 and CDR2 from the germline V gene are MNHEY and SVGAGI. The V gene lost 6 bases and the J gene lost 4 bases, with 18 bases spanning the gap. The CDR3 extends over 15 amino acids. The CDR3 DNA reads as TGTGCCAGCAGACGGAAGAGGGGGTATGGAGAGACCCAGTACTTC. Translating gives CASRRKRGYGETQYF.

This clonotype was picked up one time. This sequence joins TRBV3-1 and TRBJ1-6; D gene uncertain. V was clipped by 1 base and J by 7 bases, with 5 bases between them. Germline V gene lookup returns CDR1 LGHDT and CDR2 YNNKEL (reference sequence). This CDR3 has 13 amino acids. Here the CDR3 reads CASSQAVNSPLHF. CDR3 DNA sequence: TGTGCCAGCAGCCAAGCGGTGAATTCACCCCTCCACTTT.

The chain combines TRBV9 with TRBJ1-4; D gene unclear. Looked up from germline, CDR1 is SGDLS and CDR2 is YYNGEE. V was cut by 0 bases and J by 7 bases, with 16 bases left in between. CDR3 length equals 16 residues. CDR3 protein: CASSVGTVSSTEKLFF. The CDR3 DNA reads TGTGCCAGCAGCGTAGGTACAGTCTCCTCTACTGAAAAACTGTTTTTT. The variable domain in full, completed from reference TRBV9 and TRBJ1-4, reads DSGVTQTPKHLITATGQRVTLRCSPRSGDLSVYWYQQSLDQGLQFLIQYYNGEERAKGNILERFSAQQFPDLHSELNLSSLELGDSALYFCASSVGTVSSTEKLFFGSGTQLSVL.

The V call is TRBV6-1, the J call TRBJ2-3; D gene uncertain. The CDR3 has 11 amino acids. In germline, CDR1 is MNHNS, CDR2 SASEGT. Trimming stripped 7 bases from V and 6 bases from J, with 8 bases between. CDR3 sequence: CASKQTDTQYF. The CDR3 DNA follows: TGTGCCAGCAAGCAGACGGATACGCAGTATTTT.

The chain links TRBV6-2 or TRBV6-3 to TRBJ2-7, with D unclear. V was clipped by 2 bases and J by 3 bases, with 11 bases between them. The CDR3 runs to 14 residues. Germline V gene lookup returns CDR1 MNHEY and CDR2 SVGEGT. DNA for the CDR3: TGTGCCAGCAGTTACCTCCCCTTGATCTACGAGCAGTACTTC. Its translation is CASSYLPLIYEQYF.

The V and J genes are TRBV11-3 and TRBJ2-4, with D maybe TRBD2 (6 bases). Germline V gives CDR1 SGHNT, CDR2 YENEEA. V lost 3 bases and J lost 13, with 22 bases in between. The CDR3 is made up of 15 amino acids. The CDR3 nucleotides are TGTGCCAGCAGCTTGGGGGGTAGGTCTTCGGAAGAGCAGTACTTC. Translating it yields CASSLGGRSSEEQYF.

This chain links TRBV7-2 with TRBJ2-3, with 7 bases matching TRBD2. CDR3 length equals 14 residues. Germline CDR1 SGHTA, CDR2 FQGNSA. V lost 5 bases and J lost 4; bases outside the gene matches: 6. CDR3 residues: CASSTGRGADTQYF. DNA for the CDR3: TGTGCCAGCAGCACGGGCCGGGGGGCAGATACGCAGTATTTT.

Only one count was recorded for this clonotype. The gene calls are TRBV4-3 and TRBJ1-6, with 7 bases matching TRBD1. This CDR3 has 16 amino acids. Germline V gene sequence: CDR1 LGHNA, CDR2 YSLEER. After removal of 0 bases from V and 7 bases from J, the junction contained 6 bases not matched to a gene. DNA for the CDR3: TGCGCCAGCAGCCAAGATGCAACAGGGGAGAATTCACCCCTCCACTTT. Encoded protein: CASSQDATGENSPLHF.

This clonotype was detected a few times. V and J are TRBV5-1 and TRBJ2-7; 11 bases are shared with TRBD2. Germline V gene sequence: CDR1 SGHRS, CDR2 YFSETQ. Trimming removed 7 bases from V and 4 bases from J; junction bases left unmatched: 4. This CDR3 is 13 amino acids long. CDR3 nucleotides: TGCGCCAGCGCGACTAGCGGGGAGTACGAGCAGTACTTC. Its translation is CASATSGEYEQYF.

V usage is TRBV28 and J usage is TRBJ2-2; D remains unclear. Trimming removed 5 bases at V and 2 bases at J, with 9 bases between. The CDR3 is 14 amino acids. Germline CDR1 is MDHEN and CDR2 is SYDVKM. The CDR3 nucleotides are TGTGCCAGCAGTCGTCCCCTAAACACCGGGGAGCTGTTTTTT. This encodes CASSRPLNTGELFF.

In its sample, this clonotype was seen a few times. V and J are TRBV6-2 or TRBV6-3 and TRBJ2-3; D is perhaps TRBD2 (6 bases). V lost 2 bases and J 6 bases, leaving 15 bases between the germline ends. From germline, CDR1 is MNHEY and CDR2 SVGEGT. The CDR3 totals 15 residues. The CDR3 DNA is TGTGCCAGCAGTTACGGGCGGGGCCAGCGGGATACGCAGTATTTT. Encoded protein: CASSYGRGQRDTQYF.

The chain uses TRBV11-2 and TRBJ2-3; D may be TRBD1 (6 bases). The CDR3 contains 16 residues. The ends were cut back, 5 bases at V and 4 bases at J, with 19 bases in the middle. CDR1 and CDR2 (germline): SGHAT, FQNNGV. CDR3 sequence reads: CASSEMGRGRPDTQYF. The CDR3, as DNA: TGTGCCAGCAGCGAAATGGGCAGGGGAAGACCAGATACGCAGTATTTT.

Here the CDR3 DNA reads TGTGCCAGCAGCTTACCGGACCCGTGGACAGCGATTAGCACAGATACGCAGTATTTT. Protein sequence: CASSLPDPWTAISTDTQYF. This rearrangement joins TRBV7-8 to TRBJ2-3; TRBD1 might be the D (6 bases). From germline, CDR1 is SGHVS and CDR2 FQNEAQ. The CDR3 totals 19 residues. V was shortened by 2 bases and J by 0 bases, with 21 bases between the two germline ends. Full variable domain (outside the CDR3, taken from reference TRBV7-8 and TRBJ2-3): GAGVSQSPRYKVAKRGQDVALRCDPISGHVSLFWYQQALGQGPEFLTYFQNEAQLDKSGLPSDRFFAERPEGSVSTLKIQRTQQEDSAVYLCASSLPDPWTAISTDTQYFGPGTRLTVL.

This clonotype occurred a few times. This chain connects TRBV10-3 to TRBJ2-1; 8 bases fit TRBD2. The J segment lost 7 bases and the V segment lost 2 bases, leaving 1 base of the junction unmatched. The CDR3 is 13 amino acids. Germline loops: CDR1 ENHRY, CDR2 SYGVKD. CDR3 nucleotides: TGTGCCATCAGTGAGCGGGGGGGGAATGAGCAGTTCTTC. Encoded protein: CAISERGGNEQFF.

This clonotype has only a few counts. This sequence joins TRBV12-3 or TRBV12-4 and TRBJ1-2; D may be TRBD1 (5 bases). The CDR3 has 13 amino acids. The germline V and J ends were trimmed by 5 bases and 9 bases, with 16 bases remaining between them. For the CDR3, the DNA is TGTGCCAGCAGTACAGATGACCCAGGGCGCTACACCTTC. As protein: CASSTDDPGRYTF.

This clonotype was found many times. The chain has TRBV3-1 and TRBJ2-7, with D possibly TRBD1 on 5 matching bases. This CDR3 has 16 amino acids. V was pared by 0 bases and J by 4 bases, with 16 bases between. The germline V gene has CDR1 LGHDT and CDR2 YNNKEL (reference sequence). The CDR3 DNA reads TGTGCCAGCAGCCAAGAACTCAGGGTCCAGCCTTACGAGCAGTACTTC. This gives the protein CASSQELRVQPYEQYF.

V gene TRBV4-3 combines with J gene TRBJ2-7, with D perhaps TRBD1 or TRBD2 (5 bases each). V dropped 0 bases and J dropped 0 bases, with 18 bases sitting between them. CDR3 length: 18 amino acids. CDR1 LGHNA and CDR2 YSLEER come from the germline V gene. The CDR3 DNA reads TGCGCCAGCAGCCAAGAGGGACCGAGCGGTGAAAGCTCCTACGAGCAGTACTTC. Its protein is CASSQEGPSGESSYEQYF.

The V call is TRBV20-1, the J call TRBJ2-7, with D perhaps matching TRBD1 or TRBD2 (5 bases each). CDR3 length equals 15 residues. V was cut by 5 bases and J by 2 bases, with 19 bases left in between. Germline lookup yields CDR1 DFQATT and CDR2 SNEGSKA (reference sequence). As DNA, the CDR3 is TGCAGTGCTGCCTCGTCCGGGACCGGGGCCTACGAGCAGTACTTC. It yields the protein CSAASSGTGAYEQYF.

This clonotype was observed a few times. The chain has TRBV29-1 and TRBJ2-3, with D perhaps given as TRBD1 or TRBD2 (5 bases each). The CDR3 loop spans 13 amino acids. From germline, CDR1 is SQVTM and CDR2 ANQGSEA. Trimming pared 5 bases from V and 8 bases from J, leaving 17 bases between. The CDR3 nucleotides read TGCAGCGTTATCCAGGGAGTAGGTGGTACGCAGTATTTT. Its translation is CSVIQGVGGTQYF.

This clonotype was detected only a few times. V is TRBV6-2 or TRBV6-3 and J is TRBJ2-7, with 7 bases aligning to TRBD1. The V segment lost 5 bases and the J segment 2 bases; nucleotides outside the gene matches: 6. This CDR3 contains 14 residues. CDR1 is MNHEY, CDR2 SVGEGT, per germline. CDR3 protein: CASSVRQGTYEQYF. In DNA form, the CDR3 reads TGTGCCAGCAGTGTCAGACAGGGAACCTACGAGCAGTACTTC.

CDR3 DNA: TGTGCCAGCAGCTCGGAGGGACCCCAGTACTTC. Encoded protein: CASSSEGPQYF. The chain recombines TRBV7-9 with TRBJ2-5; D is possibly TRBD2 (6 bases). CDR3 length equals 11 residues. Germline-derived CDR1 and CDR2 are SEHNR and FQNEAQ (reference sequence). Trimming took 4 bases from V and 9 from J, leaving 9 bases between them.